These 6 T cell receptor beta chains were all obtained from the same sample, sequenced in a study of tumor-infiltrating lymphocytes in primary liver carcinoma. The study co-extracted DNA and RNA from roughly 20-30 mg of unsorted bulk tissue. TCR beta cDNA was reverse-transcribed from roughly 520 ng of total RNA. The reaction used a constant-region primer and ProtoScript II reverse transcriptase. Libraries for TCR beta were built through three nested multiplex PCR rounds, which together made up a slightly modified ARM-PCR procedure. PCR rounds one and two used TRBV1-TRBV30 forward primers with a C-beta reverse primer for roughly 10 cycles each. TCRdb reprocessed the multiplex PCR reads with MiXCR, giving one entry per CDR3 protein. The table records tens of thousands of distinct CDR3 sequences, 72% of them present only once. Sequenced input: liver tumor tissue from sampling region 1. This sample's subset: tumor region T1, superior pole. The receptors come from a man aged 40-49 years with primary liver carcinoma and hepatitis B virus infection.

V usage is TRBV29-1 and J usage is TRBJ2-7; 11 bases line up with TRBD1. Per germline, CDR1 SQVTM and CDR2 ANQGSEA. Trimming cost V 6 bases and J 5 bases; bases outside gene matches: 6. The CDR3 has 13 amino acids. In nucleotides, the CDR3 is TGCAGCGTCTGGGACAGGGGGGAGAACGAGCAGTACTTC. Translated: CSVWDRGENEQYF.

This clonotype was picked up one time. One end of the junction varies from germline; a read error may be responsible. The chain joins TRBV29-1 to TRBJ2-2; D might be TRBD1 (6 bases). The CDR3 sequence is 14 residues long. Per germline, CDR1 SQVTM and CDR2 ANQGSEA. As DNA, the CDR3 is TGCGGCGTTGGAGTGGACAGTAACACCGGGGAGCTGTTTTTT. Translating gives CGVGVDSNTGELFF.

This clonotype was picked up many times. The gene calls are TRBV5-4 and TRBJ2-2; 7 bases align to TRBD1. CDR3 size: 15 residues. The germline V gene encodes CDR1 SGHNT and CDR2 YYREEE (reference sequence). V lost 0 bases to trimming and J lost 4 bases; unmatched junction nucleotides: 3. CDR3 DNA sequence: TGTGCCAGCAGCTTGGGCAGACAGGGCACCGGGGAGCTGTTTTTT. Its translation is CASSLGRQGTGELFF.

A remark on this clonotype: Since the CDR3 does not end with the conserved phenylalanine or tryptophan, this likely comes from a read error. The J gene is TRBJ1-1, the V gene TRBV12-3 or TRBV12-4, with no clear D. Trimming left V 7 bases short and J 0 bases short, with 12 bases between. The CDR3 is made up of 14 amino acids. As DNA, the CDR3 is TGTGCCAGCACCGACGGATTCATGAACACTGAAGCTTTCCTT. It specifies CASTDGFMNTEAFL.

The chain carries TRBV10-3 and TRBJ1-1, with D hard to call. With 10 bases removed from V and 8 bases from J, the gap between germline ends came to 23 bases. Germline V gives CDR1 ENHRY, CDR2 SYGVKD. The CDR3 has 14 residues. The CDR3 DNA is TGTGCCACGGTTTGTGGCCCTCCCGACGGGGAAGCTTTCTTT. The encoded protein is CATVCGPPDGEAFF.

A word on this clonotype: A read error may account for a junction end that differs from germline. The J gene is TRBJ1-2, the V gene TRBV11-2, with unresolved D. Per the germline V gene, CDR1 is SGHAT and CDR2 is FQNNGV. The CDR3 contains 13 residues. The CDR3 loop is CANSRGRNYDYTF. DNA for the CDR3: TGTGCCAACAGCCGGGGTCGGAATTATGACTACACCTTC.